The 17 T cell receptor beta chains presented below share a single source sample, sequenced in a study of blood T cell repertoires in COVID-19 (dated by TCRdb to 2018 to 2021). The method was the immunoSEQ multiplex PCR assay. The immuneACCESS repertoire file appears here via TCRdb, limited to in-frame rearrangements. These files lack a portion of the clones; in checked studies, under half of the deficit traces to unresolved V genes, and the cause of the others is not known. The sample table lists around 100,000 clones, roughly 92% of them with a count of one. The ten largest clones take up around 5.4% of the sample. The material sequenced was peripheral blood. The receptors come from a man between 70 and 80 years old with acute or convalescent COVID-19.

This rearrangement joins TRBV5-1 to TRBJ2-7; the match to TRBD2 covers 12 bases. The CDR3 loop spans 15 amino acids. The V gene's germline CDR1 is SGHRS and CDR2 YFSETQ. V lost 3 bases and J lost 4; bases outside the gene matches: 5. CDR3 in amino acids: CASSSGLAGTYEQYF. CDR3 bases: TGCGCCAGCAGCTCTGGACTAGCGGGGACATACGAGCAGTACTTC.

This clone has only one observation. V is TRBV28 and J is TRBJ2-3; tentative D call: TRBD2 (5 bases). Trimming shortened V by 5 bases and J by 1 base, and 10 bases separated the two germline ends. The CDR3 sequence is 14 residues long. CDR1 is MDHEN, CDR2 SYDVKM, per germline. CDR3 bases: TGTGCCAGCAGTACTCGAGCGGGCACAGATACGCAGTATTTT. It specifies CASSTRAGTDTQYF. The whole variable domain, filled in from reference TRBV28 and TRBJ2-3, reads DVKVTQSSRYLVKRTGEKVFLECVQDMDHENMFWYRQDPGLGLRLIYFSYDVKMKEKGDIPEGYSVSREKKERFSLILESASTNQTSMYLCASSTRAGTDTQYFGPGTRLTVL.

About this clone itself: Other nucleotide sequences from this sample produce the same CDR3. The CDR3 loop reads CASSFRNQPQHF. CDR3 coding DNA: TGTGCCAGCAGTTTTCGGAATCAGCCCCAGCATTTT. The rearrangement joins TRBV12-3 or TRBV12-4 to TRBJ1-5; D not resolved. This CDR3 region has 12 residues. Trimming pared 3 bases from V and 4 bases from J, leaving 4 bases between.

The chain carries TRBV3-1 (or the pseudogene TRBV3-2) and TRBJ1-2; unclear D gene. Trimming cost V 1 base and J 2 bases, with 8 bases left between them. Germline V gene data show CDR1 as LGHDT and CDR2 as YNNKEL (reference sequence). CDR3 size: 14 residues. As DNA, the CDR3 is TGTGCCAGCAGCCAAGGCACACAAAACTATGGCTACACCTTC. This codes for CASSQGTQNYGYTF.

The chain uses TRBV6-5 and TRBJ2-1; possible D gene TRBD2, 6 bases. This CDR3 spans 15 amino acids. Germline assignment: CDR1 MNHEY and CDR2 SVGAGI. The V end lost 4 bases, the J end lost 0 bases, and 10 bases lay between the germline ends. This CDR3 is CASSSGLFSYNEQFF. CDR3 sequence (DNA): TGTGCCAGCAGTTCCGGACTATTCTCCTACAATGAGCAGTTCTTC.

V usage is TRBV6-5 and J usage is TRBJ1-5, with a tentative D call TRBD1 (5 bases). Germline V CDR1 and CDR2: MNHEY, SVGAGI. V lost 8 bases and J 5 bases, leaving 16 bases between the germline ends. The CDR3 extends over 14 amino acids. The DNA for the CDR3 is TGTGCCAGCGGTTGGGGGGAGGTTCATCAGCCCCAGCATTTT. This codes for CASGWGEVHQPQHF.

The chain combines TRBV24-1 with TRBJ2-5; 9 bases match TRBD1. The CDR3 has 15 amino acids. The junction had 7 bases not matched to a gene; V was cut back by 4 bases and J by 5 bases. Germline CDR1 is KGHDR and CDR2 is SFDVKD. The CDR3 sequence: CATSDLDRGKETQYF. The CDR3 nucleotides are TGTGCCACCAGTGACTTGGACAGGGGTAAGGAGACCCAGTACTTC.

CDR3 protein: CASSLGDPYQETQYF. CDR3 DNA sequence: TGTGCCAGCAGCTTAGGAGATCCGTACCAAGAGACCCAGTACTTC. The chain couples TRBV7-7 to TRBJ2-5, with D hard to call. The V gene's germline CDR1 is SSHAT and CDR2 FNYEAQ (reference sequence). V was cut by 1 base and J by 0 bases, with 9 bases left in between. The CDR3 is 15 amino acids.

This clone was picked up a small number of times. J is TRBJ1-2 and V is TRBV11-2; perhaps TRBD1 as D (5 bases). CDR3 length: 13 residues. V was clipped by 5 bases and J by 4 bases, with 11 bases between them. Germline V gene lookup returns CDR1 SGHAT and CDR2 FQNNGV. The CDR3 loop is CASSPTDSYGYTF. The DNA of the CDR3 is TGTGCCAGCAGCCCAACTGACAGCTATGGCTACACCTTC.

The chain links TRBV5-6 to TRBJ2-3, with D perhaps matching TRBD1 (6 bases). Germline-derived CDR1 and CDR2 are SGHDT and YYEEEE. The CDR3 consists of 15 residues. With 1 base removed from V and 1 base from J, the gap between germline ends came to 10 bases. The CDR3 DNA sequence: TGTGCCAGCAGCTTGACAGGGTTTGGCACAGATACGCAGTATTTT. Its translation: CASSLTGFGTDTQYF.

The rearrangement links TRBV5-1 to TRBJ1-6; D remains unclear. V lost 0 bases, J lost 0 bases, and 7 bases lay in between. Germline CDR1 reads SGHRS; CDR2 reads YFSETQ. The CDR3 loop spans 16 amino acids. The CDR3 bases are TGCGCCAGCAGCTTGGTGGGGAGCTCCTATAATTCACCCCTCCACTTT. Its protein product is CASSLVGSSYNSPLHF.

The chain joins TRBV27 to TRBJ1-5; 10 bases are shared with TRBD1. The V and J ends lost 3 bases and 7 bases, in that order; junction bases with no gene match: 3. This CDR3 is built from 14 residues. CDR1 is MNHEY, CDR2 SMNVEV, per germline (reference sequence). In DNA, the CDR3 is TGTGCCAGCAGTTTCGGACAGGGGGTCCAGCCCCAGCATTTT. This sequence encodes CASSFGQGVQPQHF.

The gene calls are TRBV18 and TRBJ2-3; D may be TRBD2 (5 bases). V lost 6 bases and J lost 5, with 9 bases in between. CDR1 is KGHSH and CDR2 is LQKENI in the germline V gene. The CDR3 has 12 residues. The CDR3 bases are TGTGCCAGCTCCTCCGGGGAAGATACGCAGTATTTT. Amino acids: CASSSGEDTQYF.

J is TRBJ1-1 and V is TRBV10-2; D is undetermined. Germline V CDR1 and CDR2: WSHSY, SAAADI. This CDR3 is built from 14 residues. Trimming cost V 8 bases and J 2 bases, with 15 bases left between them. The CDR3 is CASSWASLNTEAFF. The CDR3 DNA follows: TGCGCCAGCTCTTGGGCCAGTCTCAACACTGAAGCTTTCTTT.

This clone was seen a single time. This rearrangement joins TRBV6-6 to TRBJ2-7, with TRBD1 matching 11 bases. After removal of 0 bases from V and 3 bases from J, the junction contained 4 bases not matched to a gene. The germline CDR1 and CDR2 sequences are MNHNY and SVGAGI (reference sequence). The CDR3 loop spans 16 amino acids. The CDR3 region has the DNA TGTGCCAGCAGTTACTCCTCCGGGACAGGGGGCTACGAGCAGTACTTC. It translates to CASSYSSGTGGYEQYF.

This sequence joins TRBV2 and TRBJ1-2, with D tentatively TRBD1 (6 bases). The CDR3 loop spans 14 amino acids. V lost 10 bases, J lost 2 bases, and 17 bases lay in between. The germline CDR1 and CDR2 sequences are SNHLY and FYNNEI. As DNA, the CDR3 is TGTGCCATTGTAGGACAGTCCTTAAACTATGGCTACACCTTC. Protein sequence: CAIVGQSLNYGYTF.

The gene calls are TRBV4-1 and TRBJ1-4; 10 bases map to TRBD1. The CDR3 runs 15 residues. CDR1 and CDR2 (germline): MGHRA, YSYEKL. J was trimmed by 6 bases and V by 4 bases; bases with no gene match: 5. Here the CDR3 reads CASSRPGQGHEKLFF. CDR3 DNA: TGCGCCAGCAGCCGTCCGGGACAGGGGCATGAAAAACTGTTTTTT.